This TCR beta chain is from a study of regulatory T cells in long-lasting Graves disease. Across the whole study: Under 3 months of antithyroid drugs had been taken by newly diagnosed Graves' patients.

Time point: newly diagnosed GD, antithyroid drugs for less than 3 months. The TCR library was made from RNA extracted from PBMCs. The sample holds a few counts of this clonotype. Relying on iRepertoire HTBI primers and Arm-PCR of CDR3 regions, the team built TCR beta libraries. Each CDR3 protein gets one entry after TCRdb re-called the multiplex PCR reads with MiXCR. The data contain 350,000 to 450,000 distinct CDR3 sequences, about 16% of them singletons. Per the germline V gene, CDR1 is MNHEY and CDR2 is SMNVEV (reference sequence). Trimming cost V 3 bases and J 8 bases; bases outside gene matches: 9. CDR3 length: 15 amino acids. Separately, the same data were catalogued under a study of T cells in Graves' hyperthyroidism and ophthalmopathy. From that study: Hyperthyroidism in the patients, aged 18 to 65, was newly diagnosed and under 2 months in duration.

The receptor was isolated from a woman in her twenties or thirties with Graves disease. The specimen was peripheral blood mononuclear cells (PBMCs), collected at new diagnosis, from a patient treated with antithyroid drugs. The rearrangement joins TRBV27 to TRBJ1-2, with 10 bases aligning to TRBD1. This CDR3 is CASSFDSGTGAGYTF. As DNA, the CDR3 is TGTGCCAGCAGTTTTGACTCCGGGACAGGGGCCGGCTACACCTTC.